Below, one TCR beta chain is given with its context. It has no known antigen specificity. No qualities accompany the bases; no much larger clone lies one base away. V loses 7 bases of germline sequence and J loses 7 bases, and the interval between the two ends is 19 bases. Its CDR3 holds 14 amino acids, cysteine through phenylalanine. Only the CDR3 portion is preserved as DNA: 42 bases, with reading frame beginning at the first base. The germline V gene encodes CDR1 MNHNY and CDR2 SVGAGI (reference sequence). CD8 naive samples consisted of CD45RO-negative cells that were positively selected for CCR7, yielding a CD45RA+CCR7+ population without TemRA cells. Healthy HIV-negative adults with no recently reported acute infections or vaccinations were included as donors. All donors were Caucasian adults living in Nashville, Tennessee, USA. Blood was collected by leukapheresis, and PBMCs were isolated by Ficoll-Histopaque density gradient centrifugation and then cryopreserved in liquid nitrogen vapor phase. Purity and quantity of every magnetically sorted T cell population were checked by analytical flow cytometry. Each sorted fraction had its genomic DNA isolated and then quantified by UV absorbance on a Nanodrop 2000c.

These data are taken from a study of shared clonotypes between healthy human individuals (dated by TCRdb to the early 2020s). Background for the entire study: A couple of women and a few men aged 18 to 49 years were included in the cohort. For each donor, CD4 naive and CD4 memory were each given three plates, CD8 naive was given two plates, and CD8 memory was given one plate. To estimate repertoire size and how much clonotype sharing occurs between individuals, the study deeply sequenced the blood TCR repertoires of five or six healthy adults. Libraries were prepared and TCR repertoires were sequenced by different laboratories using diverse techniques, in order to increase sequencing depth and limit assay-specific biases. Each donor's leukapheresis produced roughly between roughly 0.85 and 9 billion PBMCs. Findings and caveats that apply to the study as a whole: Estimated clonotype richness was generally larger for naive than for memory subsets. Sampling was limited to blood, and TCR repertoires in tissue likely differ from TCR repertoires in blood. Pairwise subsampling led to the expectation that sequencing depth would affect the degree of clonotype sharing among donors. Higher generation probabilities were observed for clonotypes shared by all four sorted-subset donors than for non-shared clonotypes. Incomplete sequencing was indicated by rarefaction of sorted-subset datasets, despite the large sequencing depth. Across a few donors, approximately 4.9% of naive CD4, roughly 3.3% of naive CD8, about 2.3% of memory CD4, and 0.3% to 0.45% of memory CD8 clonotypes were shared. The small number of donors limited the genetic and exposure-history diversity represented.

Using the deep immunoSEQ assay, multiplex PCR amplified TCR CDR3 regions from genomic DNA. Extracted genomic DNA from each cell subset was spread evenly across all wells of several immunoSEQ 96-well plates, with each plate serving as a replicate. For sorted subsets, each replicate PCR was loaded with about 0.2 ug genomic DNA, equivalent to 30,000 or so T cell genomes. The purified libraries were quantified using a Qubit 3.0 fluorometer, sized with a Bioanalyzer 2100, and then quantified again using the KAPA Library Quantification kit. Every immunoSEQ 96-well plate was sequenced on a separate single-read 150-cycle Illumina NextSeq 550 flow cell. As for the original processing: The immunoSEQ output contained only junctional sequences without quality scores, so filtering could not match that applied to full-length reads. Sequences were annotated with PyIR, a Python wrapper for IgBLAST v1.9, and V/J genes and CDR3 were assigned using IMGT germline references. Reads with weak V/J assignments (E-value above 1e-6), missing CDR3, stop codons, out-of-frame junctions, or ambiguous translated residues were removed. V3J clonotypes were defined as sequences sharing an identical inferred V gene, J gene, and CDR3 amino acid sequence. To compute the percentage overlap between repertoires, the number of shared unique clonotypes was divided by the size of the smaller repertoire. Three approaches were used to assess repertoire richness: RTK rarefaction, the Chao1 estimator, and Recon v2.1 estimates of unobserved clonotypes. OLGA was used to compute generation probabilities for all TCRbeta clonotypes that the gDNA method yielded from four donors. Sourced from immuneACCESS, this table was stored by TCRdb with only in-frame sequences that have V and J called. A share of the clones is absent; for the studies checked, an unresolved V gene accounts for under half, and the remainder has no known explanation. Clone size and the V and J calls come from that table; the DNA yielded D and trimming. A total of about 2 million clones appear in this sample, about 95% of them only once. The ten largest clones add up to under 1.5% of the sample.

Here the chain combines TRBV6-6 and TRBJ1-2; the D gene is perhaps TRBD1, on 6 matching bases. This TCR was recovered from a man between 18 and 35 years old in good health. Sequencing was performed on naive CD8+ T cells sorted from blood. Interpreted using the paper, the cell subset or site label stands for: CD45RA+CCR7+. The CDR3 protein is CASIFTQGFSGYTF. The sequenced DNA is TGTGCCAGCATTTTCACACAGGGTTTTTCTGGCTACACCTTC.